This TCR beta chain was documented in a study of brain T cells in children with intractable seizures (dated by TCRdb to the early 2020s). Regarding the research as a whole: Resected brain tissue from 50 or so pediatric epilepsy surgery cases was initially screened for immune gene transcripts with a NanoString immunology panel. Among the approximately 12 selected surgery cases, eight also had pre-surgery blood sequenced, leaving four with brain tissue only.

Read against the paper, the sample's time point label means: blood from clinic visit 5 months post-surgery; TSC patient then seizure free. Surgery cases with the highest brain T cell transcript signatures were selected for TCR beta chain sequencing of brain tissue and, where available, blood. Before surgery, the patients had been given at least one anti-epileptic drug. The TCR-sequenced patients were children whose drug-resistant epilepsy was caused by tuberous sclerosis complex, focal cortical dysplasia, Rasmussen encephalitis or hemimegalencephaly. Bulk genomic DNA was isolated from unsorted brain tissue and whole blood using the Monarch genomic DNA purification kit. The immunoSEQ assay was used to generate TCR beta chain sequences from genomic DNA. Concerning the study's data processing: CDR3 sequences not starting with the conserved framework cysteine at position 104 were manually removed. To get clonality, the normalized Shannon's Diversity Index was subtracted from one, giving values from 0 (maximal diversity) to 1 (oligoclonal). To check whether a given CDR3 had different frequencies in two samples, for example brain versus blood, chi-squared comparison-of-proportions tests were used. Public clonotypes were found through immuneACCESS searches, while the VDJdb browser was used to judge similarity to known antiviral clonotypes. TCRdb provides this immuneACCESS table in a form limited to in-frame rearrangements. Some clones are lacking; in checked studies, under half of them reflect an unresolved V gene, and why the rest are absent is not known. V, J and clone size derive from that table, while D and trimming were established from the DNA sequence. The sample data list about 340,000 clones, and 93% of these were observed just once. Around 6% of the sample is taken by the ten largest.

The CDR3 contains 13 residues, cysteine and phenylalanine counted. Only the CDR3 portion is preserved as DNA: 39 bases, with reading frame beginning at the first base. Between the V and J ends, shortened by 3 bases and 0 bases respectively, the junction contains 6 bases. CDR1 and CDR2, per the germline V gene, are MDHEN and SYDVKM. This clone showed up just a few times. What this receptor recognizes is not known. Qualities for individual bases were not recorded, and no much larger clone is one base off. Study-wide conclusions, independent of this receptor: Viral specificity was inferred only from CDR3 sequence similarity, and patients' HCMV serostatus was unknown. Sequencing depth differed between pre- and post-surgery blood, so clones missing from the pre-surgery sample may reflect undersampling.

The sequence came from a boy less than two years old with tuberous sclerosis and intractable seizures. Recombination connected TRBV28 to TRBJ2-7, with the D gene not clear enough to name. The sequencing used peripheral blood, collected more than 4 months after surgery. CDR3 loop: CASSFSSSYEQYF. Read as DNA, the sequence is TGTGCCAGCAGTTTCAGCAGCTCCTACGAGCAGTACTTC.